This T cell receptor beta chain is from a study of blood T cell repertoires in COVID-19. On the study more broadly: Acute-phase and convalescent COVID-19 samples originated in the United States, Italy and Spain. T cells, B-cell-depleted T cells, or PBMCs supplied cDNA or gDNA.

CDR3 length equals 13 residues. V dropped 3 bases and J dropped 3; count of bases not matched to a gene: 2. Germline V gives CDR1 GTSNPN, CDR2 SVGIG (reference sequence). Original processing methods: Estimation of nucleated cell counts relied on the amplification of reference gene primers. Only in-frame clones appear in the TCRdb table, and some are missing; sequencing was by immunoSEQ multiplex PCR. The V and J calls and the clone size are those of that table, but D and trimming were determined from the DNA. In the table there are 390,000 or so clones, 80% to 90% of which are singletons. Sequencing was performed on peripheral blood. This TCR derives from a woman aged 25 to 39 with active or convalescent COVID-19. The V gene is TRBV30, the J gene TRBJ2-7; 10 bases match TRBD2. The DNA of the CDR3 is TGTGCCTGGAGGGCTAGCGGGGGCTACGAGCAGTACTTC. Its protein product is CAWRASGGYEQYF.